This is a list of T cell receptor beta chains from one sample in a study of patients and donors after allogeneic stem cell transplantation. Each CDR3 protein gets one entry after TCRdb re-called the RT-PCR reads with MiXCR. The table includes about 160,000 distinct CDR3 sequences, approximately 24% detected once. Sequencing was performed on blood, either unsorted or a sorted T cell fraction (not recorded which). The receptors derive from a human donor who was either an allogeneic HSCT recipient or a stem cell or donor lymphocyte infusion donor (not recorded which). It is not recorded whose cells these are; they may come from a transplant donor. The CDR3 runs from the conserved cysteine through the conserved F or W. The D gene is left open where the match is weak. Clone size is stated in some rows and not others, as once, few, many or a class when expanded.

NA	TRBD2	TRBV3-1	TRBJ2-2	CASSKLAVAPNTGELFF	TGTGCCAGCAGTAAACTAGCGGTCGCACCGAACACCGGGGAGCTGTTTTTT
few	NA	TRBV5-1	TRBJ1-4	CASSSAGDVVEKLFF	TGCGCCAGCAGCTCGGCAGGGGATGTGGTTGAAAAACTGTTTTTT
few	TRBD2	TRBV9	TRBJ2-1	CASSTQTWGGNEQFF	TGTGCCAGCAGCACTCAAACATGGGGGGGCAATGAGCAGTTCTTC
NA	TRBD1	TRBV3-1	TRBJ2-4	CASSQGSTGVYF	TGTGCCAGCAGCCAAGGGTCGACAGGGGTGTACTTC
few	NA	TRBV4-1	TRBJ2-3	CASSEPGTLSTDTQYF	TGCGCCAGCAGCGAACCCGGGACTCTCAGCACAGATACGCAGTATTTT
few	NA	TRBV7-7	TRBJ2-5	CASSLRGSGETQYF	TGTGCTAGCAGCTTAAGGGGAAGTGGAGAGACCCAGTACTTC
many	NA	TRBV3-1	TRBJ1-1	CASSQALSEAFF	TGTGCCAGCAGCCAAGCCCTTTCTGAAGCTTTCTTT
NA	NA	TRBV6-6	TRBJ1-5	CASSSRDFQEPQHF	TGTGCCAGCAGTAGCCGGGACTTTCAGGAGCCCCAGCATTTT
few	TRBD1	TRBV5-5	TRBJ1-1	CASSYAGGRGEAFF	TGTGCCAGCAGCTACGCAGGGGGCCGGGGTGAAGCTTTCTTT
few	TRBD1	TRBV13	TRBJ2-5	CASSLTYLGQGGGETQYF	TGTGCCAGCAGCCTAACCTACCTCGGACAGGGAGGAGGAGAGACCCAGTACTTC
NA	NA	TRBV12-3/TRBV12-4	TRBJ1-6	CASSPGRSNNSPLHF	TGTGCCAGCAGCCCGGGACGGTCGAATAATTCACCCCTCCACTTT
few	TRBD2	TRBV24-1	TRBJ2-7	CATSDPTAGEEGGYEQYF	TGTGCCACCAGTGATCCCACGGCGGGAGAAGAAGGAGGCTACGAGCAGTACTTC
many	NA	TRBV12-5	TRBJ1-2	CASGLRYGYTF	TGTGCTAGTGGTTTGCGGTATGGCTACACCTTC
few	NA	TRBV20-1	TRBJ2-7	CSALGLSYEQYF	TGCAGTGCTCTGGGACTTTCCTACGAGCAGTACTTC
few	NA	TRBV10-3	TRBJ1-1	CAISAKGNTEAFF	TGTGCCATCAGTGCGAAGGGGAACACTGAAGCTTTCTTT
NA	NA	TRBV4-1	TRBJ2-3	CASSHGTPDTQYF	TGCGCCAGCAGCCACGGAACTCCAGATACGCAGTATTTT
few	TRBD2	TRBV12-3/TRBV12-4	TRBJ2-2	CASSPLAGGLGTGELFF	TGTGCCAGCAGTCCCTTAGCGGGGGGTTTAGGCACCGGGGAGCTGTTTTTT
NA	NA	TRBV29-1	TRBJ1-1	CSVETGEAFF	TGCAGCGTCGAAACAGGTGAAGCTTTCTTT
NA	NA	TRBV18	TRBJ1-3	CASSPLGAGNTIYF	TGTGCCAGCTCACCGCTTGGAGCCGGAAACACCATATATTTT
NA	NA	TRBV9	TRBJ2-1	CASSVVGSSYNEQFF	TGTGCCAGCAGCGTAGTAGGTAGCTCCTACAATGAGCAGTTCTTC
NA	TRBD2	TRBV5-1	TRBJ2-1	CASSRSGGSNEQFF	TGCGCCAGCAGCCGTAGCGGGGGGAGCAATGAGCAGTTCTTC
NA	TRBD1	TRBV7-2	TRBJ2-1	CASSEDRISYNEQFF	TGTGCCAGCAGCGAGGACAGGATTTCCTACAATGAGCAGTTCTTC
NA	TRBD1	TRBV5-1	TRBJ1-6	CASSLGQGSSYNSPLHF	TGCGCCAGCAGCCTTGGACAGGGGAGCTCCTATAATTCACCCCTCCACTTT
NA	TRBD2	TRBV7-2	TRBJ2-3	CASSFLPSGGAADTQYF	TGTGCCAGCAGCTTCTTACCTAGCGGGGGGGCAGCAGATACGCAGTATTTT
NA	NA	TRBV10-3	TRBJ2-1	CAISESGFFDRRPYNEQFF	TGTGCCATCAGTGAGTCGGGGTTTTTTGACAGGCGACCCTACAATGAGCAGTTCTTC
NA	NA	TRBV5-1	TRBJ2-2	CASGGRLIGRGHTGELFF	TGCGCCAGCGGGGGTCGACTTATCGGCAGGGGACACACCGGGGAGCTGTTTTTT
NA	NA	TRBV15	TRBJ2-1	CATSSAGHNEQFF	TGTGCCACTTCCTCAGCCGGGCACAATGAGCAGTTCTTC
NA	NA	TRBV20-1	TRBJ1-4	CSASSTNEKLFF	TGCAGTGCTAGCAGTACTAATGAAAAACTGTTTTTT
few	NA	TRBV15	TRBJ1-1	CATRAGRVPFLDTEAFF	TGTGCCACCAGGGCGGGCAGGGTTCCTTTCCTGGACACTGAAGCTTTCTTT
many	TRBD1	TRBV12-3/TRBV12-4	TRBJ1-1	CASSRQGIGNTEAFF	TGTGCCAGCAGTCGACAGGGGATCGGGAACACTGAAGCTTTCTTT
NA	NA	TRBV5-1	TRBJ2-7	CASSSGLNYEQYF	TGCGCCAGCAGCTCCGGTCTAAACTACGAGCAGTACTTC
few	TRBD1	TRBV3-1	TRBJ1-3	CASSHVSDRELGNTIYF	TGTGCCAGCAGCCACGTCAGTGACAGGGAGCTTGGAAACACCATATATTTT
few	NA	TRBV5-1	TRBJ1-3	CASSLVLRSSGNTIYF	TGCGCCAGCAGCTTGGTGCTTAGGAGCTCTGGAAACACCATATATTTT
NA	NA	TRBV11-3	TRBJ2-1	CASSGEPGLVNEQFF	TGTGCCAGCAGCGGAGAACCGGGACTCGTCAATGAGCAGTTCTTC
NA	NA	TRBV4-3	TRBJ1-1	CASSQDFFSGADTEAFF	TGCGCCAGCAGCCAAGATTTCTTCTCGGGGGCTGACACTGAAGCTTTCTTT
few	NA	TRBV24-1	TRBJ1-2	CATRDDSLQGYTF	TGTGCCACCAGGGACGACAGTTTACAAGGCTACACCTTC
few	TRBD1	TRBV12-3/TRBV12-4	TRBJ1-3	CASSPHRTGNSGNTIYF	TGTGCCAGCAGTCCCCATAGGACAGGAAACTCTGGAAACACCATATATTTT
NA	NA	TRBV7-2	TRBJ2-3	CASSSRGGPGTDTQYF	TGTGCCAGCAGCTCGCGAGGAGGCCCAGGCACAGATACGCAGTATTTT
many	NA	TRBV29-1	TRBJ1-4	CSVLSTNEKLFF	TGCAGCGTTCTCTCAACTAATGAAAAACTGTTTTTT
NA	NA	TRBV5-1	TRBJ1-4	CASSLDKSATNEKLFF	TGCGCCAGCAGCTTGGACAAGAGTGCAACTAATGAAAAACTGTTTTTT
once	NA	TRBV6-2/TRBV6-3	TRBJ2-2	CASKADGITGELFF	TGTGCCAGCAAAGCCGACGGAATCACCGGGGAGCTGTTTTTT
NA	NA	TRBV27	TRBJ1-1	CASSLSGTLNTEAFF	TGTGCCAGCAGTCTAAGCGGGACATTGAACACTGAAGCTTTCTTT
NA	NA	TRBV20-1	TRBJ2-7	CSARDTDWSSYEQYF	TGCAGTGCTAGAGATACGGACTGGAGCTCCTACGAGCAGTACTTC